This T cell receptor beta chain was profiled in a study of blood T cell repertoires in COVID-19. The CDR3 is 14 residues long. The V end lost 9 bases, the J end lost 4 bases, and 15 bases lay between the germline ends. The germline CDR1 and CDR2 sequences are LNHDA and SQIVND (reference sequence). This table comes from immunoSEQ multiplex PCR, and its TCRdb copy is limited to in-frame clones, with some not included. The sample has over 250,000 clones, around 86% seen once. The specimen sequenced was peripheral blood. V is TRBV19 and J is TRBJ2-2; a possible D gene is TRBD2 (7 bases). This clonotype was sampled from a man between 40 and 49 years old who had recovered from COVID-19. The CDR3 here is CASRGGAVTGELFF. The DNA of the CDR3 is TGTGCCAGCCGTGGGGGGGCTGTCACCGGGGAGCTGTTTTTT.